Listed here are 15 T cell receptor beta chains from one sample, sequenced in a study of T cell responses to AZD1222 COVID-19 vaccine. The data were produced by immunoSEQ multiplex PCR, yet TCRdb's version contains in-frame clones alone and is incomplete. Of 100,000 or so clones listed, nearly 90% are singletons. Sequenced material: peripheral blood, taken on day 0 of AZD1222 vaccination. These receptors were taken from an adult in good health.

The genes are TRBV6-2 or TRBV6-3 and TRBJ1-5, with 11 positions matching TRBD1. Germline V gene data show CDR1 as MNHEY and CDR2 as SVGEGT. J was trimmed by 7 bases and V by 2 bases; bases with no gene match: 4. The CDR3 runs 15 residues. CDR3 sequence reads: CASSYQGQGGQPQHF. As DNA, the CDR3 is TGTGCCAGCAGTTACCAGGGACAGGGGGGGCAGCCCCAGCATTTT.

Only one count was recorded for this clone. The CDR3: CASSLGQLLTDTQYF. The CDR3 coding sequence is TGTGCCAGCAGCCTGGGACAGCTTCTCACAGATACGCAGTATTTT. This chain connects TRBV5-5 to TRBJ2-3; TRBD1 aligns across 7 bases. V shed 4 bases and J 2 bases; nucleotides not matched to a gene: 7. CDR3 length: 15 amino acids. Germline V gene sequence: CDR1 SGHKS, CDR2 YYEKEE (reference sequence).

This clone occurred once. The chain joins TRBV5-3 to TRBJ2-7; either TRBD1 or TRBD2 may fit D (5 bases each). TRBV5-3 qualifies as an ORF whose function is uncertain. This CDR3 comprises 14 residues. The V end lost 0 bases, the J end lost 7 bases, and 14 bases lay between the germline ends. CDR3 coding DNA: TGTGCCAGAAGCTTGGCTCAGGGAGAACGGGAGCAGTACTTC. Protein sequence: CARSLAQGEREQYF.

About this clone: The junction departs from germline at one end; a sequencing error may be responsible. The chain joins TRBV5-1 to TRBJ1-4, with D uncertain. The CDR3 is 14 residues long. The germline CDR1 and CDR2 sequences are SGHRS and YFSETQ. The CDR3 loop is CASSESGVKEKLFF. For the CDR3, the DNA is TGTGCCAGCAGCGAAAGTGGAGTGAAGGAAAAACTGTTTTTT.

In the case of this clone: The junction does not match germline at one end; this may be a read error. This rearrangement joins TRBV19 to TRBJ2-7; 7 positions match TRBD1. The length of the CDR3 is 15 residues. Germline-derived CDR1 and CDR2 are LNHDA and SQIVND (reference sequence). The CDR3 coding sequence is TGTGCCAGTAGTATAACGGGACAGAAGCCCTACGAGCAGTATTTC. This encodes CASSITGQKPYEQYF.

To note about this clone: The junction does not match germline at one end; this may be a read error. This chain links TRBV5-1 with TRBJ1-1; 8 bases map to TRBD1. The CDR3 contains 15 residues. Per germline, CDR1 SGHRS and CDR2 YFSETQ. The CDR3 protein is CASSLGPGGGTEAFF. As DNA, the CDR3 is TGTGCCAGCAGCTTGGGGCCAGGGGGCGGGACTGAAGCTTTCTTT.

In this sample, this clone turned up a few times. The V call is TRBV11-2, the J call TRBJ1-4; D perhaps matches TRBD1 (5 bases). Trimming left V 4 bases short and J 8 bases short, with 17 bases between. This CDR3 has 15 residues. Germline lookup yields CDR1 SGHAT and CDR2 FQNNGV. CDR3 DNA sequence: TGTGCCAGCAGCTCCACAGGACAAAACAAGGAAAAACTGTTTTTT. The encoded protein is CASSSTGQNKEKLFF.

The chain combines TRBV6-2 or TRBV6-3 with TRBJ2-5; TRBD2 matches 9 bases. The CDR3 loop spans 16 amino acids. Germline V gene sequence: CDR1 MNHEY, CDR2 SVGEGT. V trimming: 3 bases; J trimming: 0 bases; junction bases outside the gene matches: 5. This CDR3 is CASSYGPSGDQETQYF. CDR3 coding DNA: TGTGCCAGCAGTTATGGCCCTAGCGGGGACCAAGAGACCCAGTACTTC.

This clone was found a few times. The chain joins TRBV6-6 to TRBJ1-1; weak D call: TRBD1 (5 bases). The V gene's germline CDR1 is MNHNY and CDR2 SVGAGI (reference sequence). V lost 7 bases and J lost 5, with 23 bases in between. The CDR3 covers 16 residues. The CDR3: CASTPFQRGGNTEAFF. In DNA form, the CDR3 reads TGTGCCAGCACCCCCTTTCAGCGGGGGGGAAATACTGAAGCTTTCTTT.

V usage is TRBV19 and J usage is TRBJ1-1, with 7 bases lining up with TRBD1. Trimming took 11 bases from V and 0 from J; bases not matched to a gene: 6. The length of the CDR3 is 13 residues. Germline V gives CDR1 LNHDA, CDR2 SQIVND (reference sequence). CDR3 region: CAARTGLNTEAFF. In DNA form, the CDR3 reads TGTGCCGCTCGGACAGGCTTGAACACTGAAGCTTTCTTT.

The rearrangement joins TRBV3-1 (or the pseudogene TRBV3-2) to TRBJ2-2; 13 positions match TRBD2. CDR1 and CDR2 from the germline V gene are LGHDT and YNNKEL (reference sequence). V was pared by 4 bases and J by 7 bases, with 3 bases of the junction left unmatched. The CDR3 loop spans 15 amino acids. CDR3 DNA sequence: TGTGCCAGCAGCCCCGGACTAGCGGGGGTCGGGGAGCTGTTTTTT. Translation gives CASSPGLAGVGELFF.

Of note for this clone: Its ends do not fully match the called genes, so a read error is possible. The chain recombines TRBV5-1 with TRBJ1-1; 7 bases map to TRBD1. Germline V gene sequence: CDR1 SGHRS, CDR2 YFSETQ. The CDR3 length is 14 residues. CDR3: CASSWRGQDTEAFF. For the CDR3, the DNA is TGTGCCAGCAGCTGGAGGGGGCAAGACACTGAAGCTTTCTTT.

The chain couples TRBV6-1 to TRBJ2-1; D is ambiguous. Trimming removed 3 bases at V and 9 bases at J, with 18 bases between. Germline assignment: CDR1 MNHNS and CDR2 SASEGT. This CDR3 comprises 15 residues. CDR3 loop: CASSDSSDLSAEQFF. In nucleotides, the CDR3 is TGTGCCAGCAGTGATTCCAGCGATCTGTCTGCTGAGCAGTTCTTC.

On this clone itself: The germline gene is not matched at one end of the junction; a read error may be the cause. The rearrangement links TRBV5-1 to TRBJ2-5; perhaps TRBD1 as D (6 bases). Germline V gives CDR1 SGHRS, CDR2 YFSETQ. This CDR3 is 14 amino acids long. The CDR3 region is CASSVTGRQETQYF. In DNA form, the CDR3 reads TGTGCCAGCAGCGTAACAGGGCGCCAAGAGACCCAGTACTTC.

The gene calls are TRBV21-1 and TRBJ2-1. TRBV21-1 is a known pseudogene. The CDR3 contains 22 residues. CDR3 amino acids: CASSKTGFTVPRPGAHYNEQFF. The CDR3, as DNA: TGTGCCAGCAGCAAAACCGGGTTTACAGTCCCCCGGCCTGGAGCACACTACAATGAGCAGTTCTTC.